The next 25 T cell receptor beta chains were all read from a single sample in a study of regulatory T cells in long-lasting Graves disease. The TCR beta library used iRepertoire HTBI primers with Arm-PCR amplification of CDR3. TCRdb fed the multiplex PCR reads into MiXCR, producing one record per CDR3 protein. The sample includes about 560,000 distinct CDR3 sequences, 15% to 20% seen only once; the top ten take about 12%. The time point: newly diagnosed GD, antithyroid drugs for less than 3 months. Making the TCR library involved RNA that had been extracted from PBMCs. These data were also reused for a study on T cells in Graves' hyperthyroidism and ophthalmopathy.

This specimen was peripheral blood mononuclear cells (PBMCs), taken at new diagnosis, from a patient treated with antithyroid drugs. Every receptor here comes from a man aged 18 to 35 with Graves disease.

There are a few counts of this clonotype. The genes are TRBV20-1 and TRBJ2-1; 14 nucleotides align to TRBD2. The CDR3 sequence is 19 residues long. Germline V gene data show CDR1 as DFQATT and CDR2 as SNEGSKA (reference sequence). V lost 4 bases, J lost 4 bases, and 15 bases stayed unmatched. The CDR3 region is CSAKFSQQTSGRGYNEQFF. The CDR3 DNA sequence: TGCAGTGCTAAATTCTCTCAGCAGACTAGCGGGAGGGGTTACAATGAGCAGTTCTTC.

The sample holds a few counts of this clonotype. The chain has TRBV13 and TRBJ1-6; D is unresolved. Deletions cut 5 bases from V and 14 bases from J, with 13 bases between. CDR1 PRHDT and CDR2 FYEKMQ come from the germline V gene (reference sequence). CDR3 size: 12 residues. The CDR3 spells CASSPSGEALHF. CDR3 sequence (DNA): TGTGCCAGCAGCCCCAGTGGGGAGGCCCTCCACTTT.

V is TRBV6-2 or TRBV6-3 and J is TRBJ2-1; D assignment may be TRBD1 or TRBD2 (5 bases each). The last part of the DNA fits TRBJ2-5 better; the J call may be wrong. The germline gives CDR1 MNHEY, CDR2 SVGEGT. This CDR3 spans 15 amino acids. This CDR3 reads CASSYSEAGLETQYF. CDR3 sequence (DNA): TGTGCCAGCAGTTACTCGGAGGCAGGGTTGGAGACCCAGTACTTC.

This clonotype was detected many times. V usage is TRBV30 and J usage is TRBJ1-2, with 9 bases identical to TRBD1. The CDR3 totals 12 residues. With V trimmed by 2 bases and J by 6 bases, 1 base remained unmatched. CDR1 and CDR2 from the germline V gene are GTSNPN and SVGIG (reference sequence). The CDR3 region has the DNA TGTGCCTGGAGTTACAGGGGGCATGGCTACACCTTC. Amino acid sequence: CAWSYRGHGYTF. The full variable domain, its missing parts supplied by reference TRBV30 and TRBJ1-2, is SQTIHQWPATLVQPVGSPLSLECTVEGTSNPNLYWYRQAAGRGLQLLFYSVGIGQISSEVPQNLSASRPQDRQFILSSKKLLLSDSGFYLCAWSYRGHGYTFGSGTRLTVV.

This clonotype has ten or more counts. Germline and junction disagree at one end, which may indicate a read error. The J gene is TRBJ2-5, the V gene TRBV7-7, with D perhaps assigned TRBD1 or TRBD2 (5 bases each). The CDR3 consists of 15 residues. In germline, CDR1 is SSHAT, CDR2 FNYEAQ (reference sequence). CDR3 protein: CASSLRLGGQETQYF. The CDR3 region has the DNA TGTGCTAGCAGCTTACGTCTTGGGGGACAAGAGACCCAGTACTTC.

This clonotype was counted ten times or more. The V and J genes are TRBV2 and TRBJ1-5; 7 bases line up with TRBD1. The length of the CDR3 is 13 residues. Trimming cost V 6 bases and J 7 bases; bases outside gene matches: 6. Germline lookup yields CDR1 SNHLY and CDR2 FYNNEI. The DNA for the CDR3 is TGTGCCAGCAGAGGGACAGTGGGGCAGCCCCAGCATTTT. Protein sequence: CASRGTVGQPQHF. The whole variable domain, filled in from reference TRBV2 and TRBJ1-5, reads EPEVTQTPSHQVTQMGQEVILRCVPISNHLYFYWYRQILGQKVEFLVSFYNNEISEKSEIFDDQFSVERPDGSNFTLKIRSTKLEDSAMYFCASRGTVGQPQHFGDGTRLSIL.

This clonotype showed up just a few times. J is TRBJ2-5 and V is TRBV20-1; no firm D call. Deletions cut 1 base from V and 5 bases from J, with 23 bases between. The germline V gene encodes CDR1 DFQATT and CDR2 SNEGSKA (reference sequence). The CDR3 spans 17 residues. In DNA, the CDR3 is TGCAGTGCTAGAGGTTTCGTGTGGAAGGCCCTTTGGGAGACCCAGTACTTC. Protein: CSARGFVWKALWETQYF.

This clonotype was counted ten times or more. The rearrangement joins TRBV27 to TRBJ1-5; D is perhaps TRBD1 (5 bases). This CDR3 is built from 15 residues. CDR1 is MNHEY, CDR2 SMNVEV, per germline (reference sequence). Trimming pared 2 bases from V and 6 bases from J, leaving 14 bases between. The CDR3, as DNA: TGTGCCAGCAGTTTAGGGCAGGGATTAGGTCAGCCCCAGCATTTT. Translating gives CASSLGQGLGQPQHF.

The J gene is TRBJ1-2, the V gene TRBV20-1; 7 bases match TRBD1. Germline CDR1 reads DFQATT; CDR2 reads SNEGSKA (reference sequence). The CDR3 sequence is 14 residues long. V gave up 2 bases and J gave up 4 bases; unmatched junction bases: 7. The CDR3 sequence is CSARPGTDAYGYTF. The CDR3 nucleotides read TGCAGTGCTAGACCCGGGACAGATGCCTATGGCTACACCTTC.

There are a few counts of this clonotype. The V call is TRBV18, the J call TRBJ2-1, with D perhaps matching TRBD2 (6 bases). Per germline, CDR1 KGHSH and CDR2 LQKENI. Trimming removed 0 bases from V and 8 bases from J, with 17 bases in between. This CDR3 contains 16 residues. The CDR3 sequence is CASSPPWIGSNDEQFF. CDR3 bases: TGTGCCAGCTCACCACCTTGGATCGGGAGTAACGATGAGCAGTTCTTC.

Ten or more counts support this clonotype. The chain combines TRBV11-2 with TRBJ2-5; D is possibly TRBD1 (5 bases). This CDR3 is built from 15 residues. Between the trimmed V and J ends, which lost 5 bases and 5 bases, there was a span of 18 bases. Germline V lookup: CDR1 SGHAT, CDR2 FQNNGV. CDR3 DNA: TGTGCCAGCAGCCCTCCCGCCAGGGATAGGGAGACCCAGTACTTC. Its protein product is CASSPPARDRETQYF.

The CDR3 loop reads CASSATLDGSNSPLHF. CDR3 bases: TGTGCCAGCAGCGCCACGCTGGACGGATCAAATTCACCCCTCCACTTT. The chain couples TRBV2 to TRBJ1-6; D is uncertain. The CDR3 spans 16 residues. From germline, CDR1 is SNHLY and CDR2 FYNNEI. V was pared by 6 bases and J by 7 bases, with 19 bases between. The full variable domain, in which reference TRBV2 and TRBJ1-6 provide the parts outside the CDR3, is EPEVTQTPSHQVTQMGQEVILRCVPISNHLYFYWYRQILGQKVEFLVSFYNNEISEKSEIFDDQFSVERPDGSNFTLKIRSTKLEDSAMYFCASSATLDGSNSPLHFGNGTRLTVT.

At least ten counts were recorded for this clonotype. The gene calls are TRBV11-2 and TRBJ2-3, with D possibly TRBD1 on 6 matching bases. CDR3 size: 16 residues. Trimming left V 3 bases short and J 0 bases short, with 13 bases between. From germline, CDR1 is SGHAT and CDR2 FQNNGV. CDR3 DNA sequence: TGTGCCAGCAGCTTTTTACAGGGAACTAGCACAGATACGCAGTATTTT. Its translation: CASSFLQGTSTDTQYF.

The table lists this clonotype with many counts. The chain is built from TRBV27 and TRBJ2-1; the match to TRBD2 covers 7 bases. Trimming cost V 3 bases and J 13 bases; bases outside gene matches: 3. Germline lookup yields CDR1 MNHEY and CDR2 SMNVEV (reference sequence). The CDR3 is 11 amino acids. The CDR3 DNA reads as TGTGCCAGCAGTTTCGCGGGAGTTCAGTTCTTC. Its protein is CASSFAGVQFF.

This clonotype came up a few times. The V and J genes are TRBV28 and TRBJ1-5; D uncertain. Trimming removed 8 bases at V and 7 bases at J, with 12 bases between. The CDR3 sequence is 12 residues long. The germline gives CDR1 MDHEN, CDR2 SYDVKM. The CDR3 loop reads CASSSPGQPQHF. The CDR3, as DNA: TGTGCCAGCTCCTCTCCGGGGCAGCCCCAGCATTTT. Based on the CDR3 plus reference TRBV28 and TRBJ1-5, the full variable domain is DVKVTQSSRYLVKRTGEKVFLECVQDMDHENMFWYRQDPGLGLRLIYFSYDVKMKEKGDIPEGYSVSREKKERFSLILESASTNQTSMYLCASSSPGQPQHFGDGTRLSIL.

This clonotype was counted only a few times. A much larger clone lies a single base off, so this may be a read error. V and J are TRBV25-1 and TRBJ2-1; perhaps TRBD2 as D (6 bases). The CDR3 totals 11 residues. Germline CDR1 reads MGHDK; CDR2 reads SYGVNS. CDR3 protein: CASIRGWEQSF. The DNA for the CDR3 is TGTGCCAGCATCCGGGGGTGGGAGCAGTCCTTC.

This clonotype was recorded at least ten times. The chain couples TRBV7-9 to TRBJ2-7; D is uncertain. Germline V lookup: CDR1 SEHNR, CDR2 FQNEAQ (reference sequence). The CDR3 contains 12 residues. V shed 1 base and J shed 7 bases, with 8 bases lying between them. The DNA for the CDR3 is TGTGCCAGCAGCTTAGGCTCCAAAGAGCAGTACTTC. Amino acid sequence: CASSLGSKEQYF.

V usage is TRBV4-1 and J usage is TRBJ1-2; D is ambiguous. The V end was cut by 1 base, the J end by 6 bases, with 12 bases between. CDR1 and CDR2 (germline): MGHRA, YSYEKL. There are 14 residues in the CDR3. CDR3 residues: CASSQVGGLNGYTF. The CDR3 nucleotides are TGCGCCAGCAGCCAAGTAGGAGGGTTGAATGGCTACACCTTC.

About this clonotype itself: A much larger clone lies a single base off, so this may be a read error. The DNA for the CDR3 is TGTGCCACGGGGTTAGCGGGGTGGGGCACCGGGGAGCTGTTTTTT. As protein: CATGLAGWGTGELFF. This rearrangement joins TRBV12-3 or TRBV12-4 to TRBJ2-2, with 8 bases identical to TRBD2. This CDR3 has 15 amino acids. V gave up 10 bases and J gave up 4 bases; unmatched junction bases: 11.

This clonotype came up a few times. The chain recombines TRBV19 with TRBJ1-5, with D hard to call. V gave up 10 bases and J gave up 0 bases, with 13 bases separating them. Germline V gene sequence: CDR1 LNHDA, CDR2 SQIVND (reference sequence). The CDR3 covers 14 residues. DNA for the CDR3: TGTGCCACCCGAGGAGGATATAGCAATCAGCCCCAGCATTTT. Its translation is CATRGGYSNQPQHF.

The chain has TRBV7-9 and TRBJ1-5; D uncertain. Germline loops: CDR1 SEHNR, CDR2 FQNEAQ (reference sequence). With 0 bases removed from V and 3 bases from J, the gap between germline ends came to 9 bases. The CDR3 covers 15 residues. The CDR3 sequence is CASSLAPPTNQPQHF. DNA for the CDR3: TGTGCCAGCAGCTTAGCGCCGCCAACCAATCAGCCCCAGCATTTT.

This chain uses TRBV27 with TRBJ2-1, with 8 bases fitting TRBD2. CDR1 is MNHEY and CDR2 is SMNVEV in the germline V gene (reference sequence). Trimming at V came to 2 bases and at J to 6 bases, leaving 15 bases not matched to a gene. This CDR3 contains 18 residues. The CDR3 DNA sequence: TGTGCCAGCAGTTTAGACTACTCGGGACTAGGAGTCTTCAATGAGCAGTTCTTC. This gives the protein CASSLDYSGLGVFNEQFF.

This clonotype appeared a few times. The chain uses TRBV5-1 and TRBJ1-1; D is perhaps TRBD1 (5 bases). V was trimmed by 0 bases and J by 3 bases, leaving 12 bases between them. The CDR3 is made up of 15 amino acids. Per the germline V gene, CDR1 is SGHRS and CDR2 is YFSETQ. The CDR3 spells CASSLDRGSYTEAFF. CDR3 sequence (DNA): TGCGCCAGCAGCTTGGATCGGGGGTCATACACTGAAGCTTTCTTT.

The chain is built from TRBV30 and TRBJ2-6; D not certain. V shed 4 bases and J shed 4 bases, with 8 bases lying between them. Germline V gives CDR1 GTSNPN, CDR2 SVGIG (reference sequence). The CDR3 runs to 13 residues. CDR3 DNA: TGTGCCTGGATGGGGTCCGGGGCCAACGTCCTGACTTTC. It encodes CAWMGSGANVLTF.

This clonotype was seen once. V is TRBV4-1 and J is TRBJ1-6; no clear D. The CDR3 covers 17 residues. V gave up 6 bases and J gave up 9 bases, with 24 bases separating them. The V gene's germline CDR1 is MGHRA and CDR2 YSYEKL. The CDR3 protein is CASSPSWRQTKVSPLHF. As DNA, the CDR3 is TGCGCCAGCAGTCCCTCCTGGAGGCAGACAAAGGTTTCACCCCTCCACTTT.